This entry is about one T cell receptor beta chain. What it binds is not known. This specimen belongs to a study of cytomegalovirus exposure and HLA in healthy donors. General study points: In a later analysis, donors in an Asian-associated ancestry cluster reportedly had fewer N-insertions in productive TCRs than the cohort mean. It was in a later analysis that TCR association rates were seen to vary by HLA locus, highest for DRB1 and lowest for HLA-C. Cytomegalovirus association was listed for 164 TCR beta chains.

The germline V gene encodes CDR1 MNHNS and CDR2 SASEGT. This CDR3 is built from 15 residues. V shed 7 bases, J shed 5 bases, and the junction held 10 bases outside the gene matches. The study ran its PCR with 60 Vbeta and 13 Jbeta primers. Assay: immunoSEQ multiplex PCR; the TCRdb copy retains only in-frame clones and omits some. In the table there are more than 85,000 clones, approximately 86% of which are singletons. Sequenced sample: PBMCs. The rearrangement links TRBV6-1 to TRBJ2-2, with 7 nucleotides matching TRBD2. The sequence was collected from a man aged 35 to 55 in good health and CMV-seronegative. CDR3 bases: TGTGCCAGCATTTGGGGACCGGGAGGAACCGGGGAGCTGTTTTTT. Its translation: CASIWGPGGTGELFF.